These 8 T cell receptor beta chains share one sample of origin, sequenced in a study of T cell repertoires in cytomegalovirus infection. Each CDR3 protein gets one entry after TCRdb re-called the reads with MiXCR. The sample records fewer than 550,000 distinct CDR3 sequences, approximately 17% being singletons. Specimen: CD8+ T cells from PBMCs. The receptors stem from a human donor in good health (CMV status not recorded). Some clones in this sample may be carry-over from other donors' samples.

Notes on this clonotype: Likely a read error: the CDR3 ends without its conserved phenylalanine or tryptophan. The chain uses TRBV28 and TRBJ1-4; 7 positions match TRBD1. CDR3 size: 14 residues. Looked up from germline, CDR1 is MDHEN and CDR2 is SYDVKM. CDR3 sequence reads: CASRETGSGEKLFC. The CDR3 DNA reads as TGTGCAAGCAGGGAGACAGGGAGTGGTGAAAAACTGTTTTGT.

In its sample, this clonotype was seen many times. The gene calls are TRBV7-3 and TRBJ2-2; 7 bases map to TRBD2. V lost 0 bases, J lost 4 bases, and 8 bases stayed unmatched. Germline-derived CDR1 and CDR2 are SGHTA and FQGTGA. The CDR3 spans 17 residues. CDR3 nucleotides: TGTGCCAGCAGCTTAACCCGGGGCGGGGGACCCACCGGGGAGCTGTTTTTT. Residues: CASSLTRGGGPTGELFF.

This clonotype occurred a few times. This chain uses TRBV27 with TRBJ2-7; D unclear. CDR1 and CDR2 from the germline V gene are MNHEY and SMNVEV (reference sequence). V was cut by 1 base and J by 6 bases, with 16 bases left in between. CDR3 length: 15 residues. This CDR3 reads CASSLLSASDAEQYF. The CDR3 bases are TGTGCCAGCAGTTTATTGTCAGCGTCGGACGCCGAGCAGTACTTC.

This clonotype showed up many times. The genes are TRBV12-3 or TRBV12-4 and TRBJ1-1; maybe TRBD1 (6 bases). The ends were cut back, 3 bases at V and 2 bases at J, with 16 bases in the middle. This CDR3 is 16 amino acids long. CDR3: CASSFEDRSLNTEAFF. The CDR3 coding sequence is TGTGCCAGCAGTTTTGAAGACAGGTCTTTAAACACTGAAGCTTTCTTT.

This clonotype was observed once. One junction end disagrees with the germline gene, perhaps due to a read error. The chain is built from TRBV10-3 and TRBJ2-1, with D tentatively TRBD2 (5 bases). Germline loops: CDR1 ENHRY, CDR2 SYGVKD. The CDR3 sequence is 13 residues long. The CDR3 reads CAITTGPAGEQLF. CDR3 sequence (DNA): TGTGCCATCACCACTGGACCGGCGGGTGAGCAGTTATTC.

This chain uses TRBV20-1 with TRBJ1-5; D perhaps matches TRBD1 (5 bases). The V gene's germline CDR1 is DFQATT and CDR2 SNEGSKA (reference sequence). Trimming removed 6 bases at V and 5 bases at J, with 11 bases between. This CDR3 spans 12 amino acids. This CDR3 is CSAGDAYQPQHF. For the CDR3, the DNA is TGCAGTGCAGGGGACGCGTATCAGCCCCAGCATTTT.

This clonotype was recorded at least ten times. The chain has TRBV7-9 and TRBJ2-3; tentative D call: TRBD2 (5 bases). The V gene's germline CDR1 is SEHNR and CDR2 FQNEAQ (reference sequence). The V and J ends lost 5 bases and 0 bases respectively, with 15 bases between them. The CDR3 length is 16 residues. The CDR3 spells CASSHSLRESTDTQYF. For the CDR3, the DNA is TGTGCCAGCAGCCATTCCCTTAGGGAGAGCACAGATACGCAGTATTTT.

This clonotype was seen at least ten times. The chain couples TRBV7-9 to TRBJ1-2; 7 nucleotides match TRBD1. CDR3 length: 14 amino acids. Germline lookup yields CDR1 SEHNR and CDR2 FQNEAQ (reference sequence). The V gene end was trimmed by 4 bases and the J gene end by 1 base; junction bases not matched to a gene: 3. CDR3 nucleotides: TGTGCCAGCAGCTCAGGGACAGTTAACTATGGCTACACCTTC. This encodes CASSSGTVNYGYTF.